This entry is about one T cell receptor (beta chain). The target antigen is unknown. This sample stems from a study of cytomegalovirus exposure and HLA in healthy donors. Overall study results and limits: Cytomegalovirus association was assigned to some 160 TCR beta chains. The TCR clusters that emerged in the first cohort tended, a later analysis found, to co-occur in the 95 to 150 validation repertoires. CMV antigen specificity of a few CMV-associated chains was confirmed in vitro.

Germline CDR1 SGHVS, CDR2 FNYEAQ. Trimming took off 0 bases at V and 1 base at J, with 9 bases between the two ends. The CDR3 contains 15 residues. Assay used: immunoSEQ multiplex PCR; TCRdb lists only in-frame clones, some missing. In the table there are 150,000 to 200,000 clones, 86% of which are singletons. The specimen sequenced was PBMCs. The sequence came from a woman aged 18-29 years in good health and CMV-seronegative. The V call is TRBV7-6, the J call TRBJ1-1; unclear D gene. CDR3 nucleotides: TGTGCCAGCAGCTTAGCGCTCAGTGGGAACACTGAAGCTTTCTTT. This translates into CASSLALSGNTEAFF. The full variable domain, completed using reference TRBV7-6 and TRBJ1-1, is GAGVSQSPRYKVTKRGQDVALRCDPISGHVSLYWYRQALGQGPEFLTYFNYEAQQDKSGLPNDRFSAERPEGSISTLTIQRTEQRDSAMYRCASSLALSGNTEAFFGQGTRLTVV.